Following are 20 T cell receptor beta chains from one sample sequenced in a study of patients and donors after allogeneic stem cell transplantation. TCRdb re-analysed the RT-PCR reads in MiXCR, keeping a single row per CDR3 protein. The sample has 50,000 to 60,000 distinct CDR3 sequences; about an eighth are singletons. The sample was blood, either unsorted or a sorted T cell fraction (not recorded which). The receptors shown here come from a human donor who was either an allogeneic HSCT recipient or a stem cell or donor lymphocyte infusion donor (not recorded which). It is not recorded whose cells these are; they may come from a transplant donor.

This clonotype was observed a handful of times. The rearrangement links TRBV6-6 to TRBJ2-7; D may correspond to TRBD1 or TRBD2 (5 bases each). The germline V and J ends were trimmed by 0 bases and 0 bases, with 15 bases remaining between them. Germline-derived CDR1 and CDR2 are MNHNY and SVGAGI (reference sequence). The CDR3 sequence is 17 residues long. The CDR3 DNA reads TGTGCCAGCAGTTACTCGAAGGTCGGGGACCGCTCCTACGAGCAGTACTTC. Residues: CASSYSKVGDRSYEQYF.

This clonotype was counted a few times. The J gene is TRBJ2-5, the V gene TRBV3-1; D uncertain. This CDR3 spans 14 amino acids. V lost 1 base, J lost 3 bases, and 9 bases lay in between. Germline V lookup: CDR1 LGHDT, CDR2 YNNKEL (reference sequence). The CDR3 here is CASSQGAVKETQYF. In DNA, the CDR3 is TGTGCCAGCAGCCAAGGAGCAGTCAAAGAGACCCAGTACTTC.

CDR3 bases: TGTGCCAGCAGTTTACTCCCCCCCGGTAGCGACGAGCAGTACTTC. It yields the protein CASSLLPPGSDEQYF. This chain uses TRBV27 with TRBJ2-7; weak D call: TRBD2 (5 bases). Per germline, CDR1 MNHEY and CDR2 SMNVEV (reference sequence). Trimming stripped 2 bases from V and 5 bases from J, with 16 bases between. CDR3 length: 15 amino acids.

This chain links TRBV7-9 with TRBJ2-3; tentatively, D is TRBD1 (6 bases). The CDR3 loop spans 16 amino acids. The germline V gene encodes CDR1 SEHNR and CDR2 FQNEAQ (reference sequence). Trimming cost V 6 bases and J 0 bases, with 16 bases left between them. CDR3 loop: CASSPLQGTSTDTQYF. CDR3 in DNA: TGTGCCAGCAGTCCCCTACAGGGAACTAGCACAGATACGCAGTATTTT. Variable domain in full (rest from reference TRBV7-9 and TRBJ2-3): DTGVSQNPRHKITKRGQNVTFRCDPISEHNRLYWYRQTLGQGPEFLTYFQNEAQLEKSRLLSDRFSAERPKGSFSTLEIQRTEQGDSAMYLCASSPLQGTSTDTQYFGPGTRLTVL.

This clonotype was observed many times. The rearrangement links TRBV20-1 to TRBJ1-5; perhaps TRBD1 as D (5 bases). Germline V gene data show CDR1 as DFQATT and CDR2 as SNEGSKA (reference sequence). The germline V and J ends were trimmed by 1 base and 0 bases, with 16 bases remaining between them. The CDR3 totals 17 residues. CDR3 bases: TGCAGTGCTAGAGCTGTGTTTGGCAGGGATAGCAATCAGCCCCAGCATTTT. It encodes CSARAVFGRDSNQPQHF.

This clonotype was observed a few times. The chain combines TRBV7-9 with TRBJ2-7; no reliable D call. Germline V gives CDR1 SEHNR, CDR2 FQNEAQ (reference sequence). The CDR3 contains 14 residues. V gave up 6 bases and J gave up 2 bases, with 14 bases separating them. CDR3 residues: CASSPARLPYEQYF. CDR3 nucleotide sequence: TGTGCCAGCAGTCCAGCTCGGCTCCCCTACGAGCAGTACTTC. The whole variable domain, filled in from reference TRBV7-9 and TRBJ2-7, reads DTGVSQNPRHKITKRGQNVTFRCDPISEHNRLYWYRQTLGQGPEFLTYFQNEAQLEKSRLLSDRFSAERPKGSFSTLEIQRTEQGDSAMYLCASSPARLPYEQYFGPGTRLTVT.

This clonotype was observed a few times. The rearrangement joins TRBV20-1 to TRBJ2-7, with 10 bases aligning to TRBD1. Germline-derived CDR1 and CDR2 are DFQATT and SNEGSKA (reference sequence). V lost 2 bases to trimming and J lost 4 bases; unmatched junction nucleotides: 5. CDR3 length: 14 residues. The CDR3 region is CSARTGTGVYEQYF. In nucleotides, the CDR3 is TGCAGTGCTAGAACCGGGACAGGGGTTTACGAGCAGTACTTC.

The chain uses TRBV9 and TRBJ2-2; D may correspond to TRBD1 or TRBD2 (5 bases each). The germline V gene has CDR1 SGDLS and CDR2 YYNGEE. The V end was cut by 3 bases, the J end by 4 bases, with 13 bases between. The CDR3 consists of 15 residues. In DNA, the CDR3 is TGTGCCAGCAGCGCTGTCTTCGGGGCCACCGGGGAGCTGTTTTTT. This codes for CASSAVFGATGELFF.

V is TRBV29-1 and J is TRBJ2-2; weak D call: TRBD1 (6 bases). Germline V CDR1 and CDR2: SQVTM, ANQGSEA. This CDR3 comprises 14 residues. The V gene lost 5 bases and the J gene lost 1 base, with 11 bases spanning the gap. CDR3 residues: CSVRTEKNTGELFF. CDR3 DNA: TGCAGCGTTCGGACAGAGAAGAACACCGGGGAGCTGTTTTTT.

The sample holds a few counts of this clonotype. The V call is TRBV11-3, the J call TRBJ2-3, with D unresolved. Trimming took 5 bases from V and 4 from J, leaving 16 bases between them. The CDR3 has 15 residues. Germline lookup yields CDR1 SGHNT and CDR2 YENEEA. CDR3 residues: CASSLSSGLADTQYF. CDR3 coding DNA: TGTGCCAGCAGCCTTTCTTCCGGGCTCGCAGATACGCAGTATTTT.

This clonotype was seen ten or more times. The CDR3 DNA is TGCAGTGCTTGGACAGGGAACACCGGGGAGCTGTTTTTT. Protein product: CSAWTGNTGELFF. V is TRBV20-1 and J is TRBJ2-2; 7 bases line up with TRBD1. CDR3 length equals 13 residues. V lost 5 bases, J lost 1 base, and 1 base stayed unmatched. The germline CDR1 and CDR2 sequences are DFQATT and SNEGSKA (reference sequence).

The CDR3 loop reads CASSPQGAAQPQHF. The CDR3 DNA is TGTGCCAGCTCACCACAGGGGGCTGCTCAGCCCCAGCATTTT. The chain joins TRBV18 to TRBJ1-5; 7 bases agree with TRBD1. Germline assignment: CDR1 KGHSH and CDR2 LQKENI. CDR3 length: 14 amino acids. V lost 1 base to trimming and J lost 6 bases; unmatched junction nucleotides: 3.

The table lists this clonotype with many counts. The chain uses TRBV20-1 and TRBJ1-5, with 8 bases lining up with TRBD1. The CDR3 spans 14 residues. The V gene's germline CDR1 is DFQATT and CDR2 SNEGSKA (reference sequence). With V trimmed by 0 bases and J by 5 bases, 3 bases remained unmatched. DNA of the CDR3: TGCAGTGCTAGAGAAACAGGGGGGGATCAGCCCCAGCATTTT. Translating it yields CSARETGGDQPQHF.

This chain joins TRBV12-3 or TRBV12-4 and TRBJ2-1; D is possibly TRBD1 (6 bases). The germline V and J ends were trimmed by 5 bases and 2 bases, with 16 bases remaining between them. CDR3 length: 16 amino acids. The CDR3, as DNA: TGTGCCAGCAGTATCCGACAGGTTGGGACCTACAATGAGCAGTTCTTC. Amino acid sequence: CASSIRQVGTYNEQFF.

The sample holds a few counts of this clonotype. The chain has TRBV29-1 and TRBJ2-1; D unresolved. This CDR3 has 13 residues. The V and J ends lost 4 bases and 6 bases respectively, with 13 bases between them. Germline CDR1 and CDR2: SQVTM and ANQGSEA. CDR3 residues: CSVVSLVPNEQFF. The CDR3 coding sequence is TGCAGCGTTGTGAGCCTAGTCCCCAATGAGCAGTTCTTC.

This sequence joins TRBV5-6 and TRBJ2-1; D gene ambiguous. CDR3 length: 14 amino acids. Trimming took 1 base from V and 4 from J, leaving 9 bases between them. Per germline, CDR1 SGHDT and CDR2 YYEEEE. CDR3: CASSLFSNYNEQFF. The CDR3 nucleotides are TGTGCCAGCAGCTTGTTCAGCAATTACAATGAGCAGTTCTTC.

This clonotype was seen a few times. This sequence joins TRBV27 and TRBJ2-3; 7 bases fit TRBD2. Germline CDR1 and CDR2: MNHEY and SMNVEV (reference sequence). Losses at the gene ends were 3 bases for V and 2 bases for J; bases not matched to a gene: 8. This CDR3 comprises 16 residues. The CDR3 is CASSFKTSVFTDTQYF. The CDR3 region has the DNA TGTGCCAGCAGTTTTAAAACTAGCGTATTCACAGATACGCAGTATTTT.

This clonotype showed up just a few times. The V gene is TRBV7-9, the J gene TRBJ1-6, with TRBD1 matching 7 bases. Trimming cost V 5 bases and J 7 bases; bases outside gene matches: 11. The CDR3 loop spans 16 amino acids. Germline V gene data show CDR1 as SEHNR and CDR2 as FQNEAQ (reference sequence). The CDR3 DNA follows: TGTGCCAGCAGCCATACTAAGACAGGGAACAATTCACCCCTCCACTTT. Translated: CASSHTKTGNNSPLHF.

The chain employs TRBV7-3 and TRBJ2-1; 8 nucleotides match TRBD2. Germline V lookup: CDR1 SGHTA, CDR2 FQGTGA. V lost 0 bases, J lost 3 bases, and 1 base stayed unmatched. The CDR3 contains 15 residues. This chain's CDR3 is CASSLTSGVYNEQFF. The CDR3 nucleotides are TGTGCCAGCAGCTTAACTAGCGGGGTCTACAATGAGCAGTTCTTC.

In DNA form, the CDR3 reads TGTGCCAGCAGCGTACAGGGGGCGCGGTTCACCCTCACAGATACGCAGTATTTT. Protein sequence: CASSVQGARFTLTDTQYF. J is TRBJ2-3 and V is TRBV7-4, with 9 bases identical to TRBD1. CDR1 is SGHVT, CDR2 SQSDAQ, per germline. V trimming: 5 bases; J trimming: 2 bases; junction bases outside the gene matches: 14. The CDR3 is 18 amino acids.